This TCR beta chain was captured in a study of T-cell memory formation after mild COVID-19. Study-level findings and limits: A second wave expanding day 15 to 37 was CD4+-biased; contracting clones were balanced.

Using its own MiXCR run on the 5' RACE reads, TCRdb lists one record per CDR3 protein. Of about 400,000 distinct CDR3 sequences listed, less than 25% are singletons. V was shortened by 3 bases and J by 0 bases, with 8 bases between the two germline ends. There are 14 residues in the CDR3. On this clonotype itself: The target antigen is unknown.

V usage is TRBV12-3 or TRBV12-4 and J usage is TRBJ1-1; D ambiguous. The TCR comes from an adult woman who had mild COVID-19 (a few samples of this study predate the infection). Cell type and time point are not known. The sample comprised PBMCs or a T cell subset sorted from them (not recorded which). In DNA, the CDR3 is TGTGCCAGCAGTTTTTTTCAGTTGAACACTGAAGCTTTCTTT. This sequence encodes CASSFFQLNTEAFF.